One sample yielded the 22 T cell receptor beta chains listed below, sequenced in a study of shared clonotypes between healthy human individuals (dated by TCRdb to between 2020 and 2021). The library was generated by the immunoSEQ multiplex PCR assay. The clones in this table, taken by TCRdb from immuneACCESS, are in-frame only. Not every clone is retained; where verified, under half of the shortfall comes from an unresolved V gene, and the cause of the rest is unknown. In all, the sample holds 1.6 million or so clones, and roughly 96% of those were seen once. In total, the top ten clones hold over 1% of the sample. Sample: naive CD4+ T cells sorted from blood. The cell subset or site label on this specimen signifies: CD45RA+ positively selected. The receptors were gathered from a man aged 25 to 40 in good health.

The V and J genes are TRBV18 and TRBJ1-1; D ambiguous. Trimming removed 4 bases at V and 2 bases at J, with 17 bases between. CDR1 and CDR2 (germline): KGHSH, LQKENI. The CDR3 totals 16 residues. In DNA form, the CDR3 reads TGTGCCAGCTCACGTTTTGATCTGGCGATCAACACTGAAGCTTTCTTT. As protein: CASSRFDLAINTEAFF.

This chain's CDR3 is CASSPLRELRYEQYF. The CDR3 nucleotides are TGTGCCAGCTCACCCCTCCGGGAGCTACGATACGAGCAGTACTTC. The chain joins TRBV18 to TRBJ2-7, with D perhaps TRBD2 (6 bases). This CDR3 is built from 15 residues. The V end lost 3 bases, the J end lost 4 bases, and 16 bases lay between the germline ends. From germline, CDR1 is KGHSH and CDR2 LQKENI.

The chain recombines TRBV7-9 with TRBJ2-1; 14 positions match TRBD2. The CDR3 is 17 residues long. Unmatched junction bases numbered 5, after V lost 0 bases and J lost 7 bases. Germline lookup yields CDR1 SEHNR and CDR2 FQNEAQ (reference sequence). The CDR3 region has the DNA TGTGCCAGCAGCTTAGCGCCCGGGACTAGCGGGAGTAATGAGCAGTTCTTC. This gives the protein CASSLAPGTSGSNEQFF. Full variable domain (outside the CDR3, taken from reference TRBV7-9 and TRBJ2-1): DTGVSQNPRHKITKRGQNVTFRCDPISEHNRLYWYRQTLGQGPEFLTYFQNEAQLEKSRLLSDRFSAERPKGSFSTLEIQRTEQGDSAMYLCASSLAPGTSGSNEQFFGPGTRLTVL.

Comment on this clone: Other DNA sequences in the same sample also yield this CDR3. V usage is TRBV9 and J usage is TRBJ2-5, with D uncertain. V lost 1 base and J lost 1, with 5 bases in between. Germline V gene lookup returns CDR1 SGDLS and CDR2 YYNGEE. The CDR3 is 13 amino acids. CDR3 nucleotide sequence: TGTGCCAGCAGCGTACGGTCCCAAGAGACCCAGTACTTC. It translates to CASSVRSQETQYF.

This chain uses TRBV15 with TRBJ2-1, with 8 bases aligning to TRBD1. The CDR3 spans 17 residues. Germline V CDR1 and CDR2: LNHNV, YYDKDF (reference sequence). Trimming at V came to 0 bases and at J to 7 bases, leaving 11 bases not matched to a gene. CDR3 protein: CATSRDHTGGISNEQFF. The CDR3 DNA reads as TGTGCCACCAGCAGAGATCACACAGGGGGGATTTCTAATGAGCAGTTCTTC.

V usage is TRBV19 and J usage is TRBJ1-5; D is undetermined. V gave up 5 bases and J gave up 0 bases, with 11 bases separating them. Germline V CDR1 and CDR2: LNHDA, SQIVND (reference sequence). This CDR3 is built from 15 residues. The DNA for the CDR3 is TGTGCCAGTAGTTCCCTATCCTATAGCAATCAGCCCCAGCATTTT. It is translated as CASSSLSYSNQPQHF.

V gene TRBV9 combines with J gene TRBJ2-2; D remains ambiguous. Germline CDR1 reads SGDLS; CDR2 reads YYNGEE. This CDR3 comprises 13 residues. V was cut by 0 bases and J by 8 bases, with 8 bases left in between. The CDR3 loop is CASSVGSSGELFF. The CDR3 DNA reads as TGTGCCAGCAGCGTAGGAAGTTCTGGGGAGCTGTTTTTT. Based on the CDR3 plus reference TRBV9 and TRBJ2-2, the full variable domain is DSGVTQTPKHLITATGQRVTLRCSPRSGDLSVYWYQQSLDQGLQFLIQYYNGEERAKGNILERFSAQQFPDLHSELNLSSLELGDSALYFCASSVGSSGELFFGEGSRLTVL.

To note about this clone: Other DNA sequences from this sample encode an identical CDR3 as well. The V gene is TRBV29-1, the J gene TRBJ2-3, with D tentatively TRBD1 (6 bases). In germline, CDR1 is SQVTM, CDR2 ANQGSEA. CDR3 size: 12 residues. Trimming took off 4 bases at V and 4 bases at J, with 9 bases between the two ends. The CDR3 coding sequence is TGCAGCGTTGTAACAGGGCCAGATACGCAGTATTTT. Amino acid sequence: CSVVTGPDTQYF.

The V and J genes are TRBV4-1 and TRBJ2-1, with TRBD2 matching over 14 bases. The germline V gene encodes CDR1 MGHRA and CDR2 YSYEKL. V trimming: 3 bases; J trimming: 7 bases; junction bases outside the gene matches: 5. The CDR3 runs 16 residues. Here the CDR3 DNA reads TGCGCCAGCAGCCAGGGACTAGCGGGAGTGTGGAATGAGCAGTTCTTC. Amino acids: CASSQGLAGVWNEQFF.

This sequence joins TRBV5-1 and TRBJ2-5; D is possibly TRBD1 (6 bases). V dropped 0 bases and J dropped 5 bases, with 17 bases sitting between them. The CDR3 runs to 16 residues. Germline CDR1 is SGHRS and CDR2 is YFSETQ. The CDR3 reads CASSLVRDNSRETQYF. The CDR3 nucleotides are TGCGCCAGCAGCTTGGTTAGGGACAACAGCCGGGAGACCCAGTACTTC.

The rearrangement links TRBV30 to TRBJ2-3; D uncertain. Between the trimmed V and J ends, which lost 2 bases and 6 bases, there was a span of 9 bases. CDR1 and CDR2 from the germline V gene are GTSNPN and SVGIG (reference sequence). This CDR3 has 12 amino acids. The DNA of the CDR3 is TGTGCCTGGAGTCCGGGCTGGGATACGCAGTATTTT. This codes for CAWSPGWDTQYF.

The gene calls are TRBV5-6 and TRBJ1-1; 8 bases are shared with TRBD1. Unmatched junction bases numbered 4, after V lost 2 bases and J lost 1 base. The length of the CDR3 is 15 residues. Germline V gene data show CDR1 as SGHDT and CDR2 as YYEEEE. Here the CDR3 DNA reads TGTGCCAGCAGCTTCTGGGACAGGAAGAACACTGAAGCTTTCTTT. Protein: CASSFWDRKNTEAFF. Using reference TRBV5-6 and TRBJ1-1 for the parts outside the CDR3, the full variable domain is DAGVTQSPTHLIKTRGQQVTLRCSPKSGHDTVSWYQQALGQGPQFIFQYYEEEERQRGNFPDRFSGHQFPNYSSELNVNALLLGDSALYLCASSFWDRKNTEAFFGQGTRLTVV.

The rearrangement uses TRBV10-3 and TRBJ2-7, with 7 bases fitting TRBD1. This CDR3 is built from 15 residues. V lost 3 bases to trimming and J lost 5 bases; unmatched junction nucleotides: 10. The germline gives CDR1 ENHRY, CDR2 SYGVKD. CDR3 in amino acids: CAISDNPDRTDEQYF. DNA for the CDR3: TGTGCCATCAGTGACAATCCGGACAGGACCGACGAGCAGTACTTC.

This clone has just a few counts. This chain uses TRBV4-2 with TRBJ2-7; perhaps TRBD1 as D (6 bases). V was trimmed by 0 bases and J by 2 bases, leaving 17 bases between them. Germline V gives CDR1 LGHNA, CDR2 YNFKEQ. This CDR3 has 17 residues. The CDR3 spells CASSQEGREGDTYEQYF. The CDR3 DNA is TGTGCCAGCAGCCAAGAGGGTCGCGAGGGGGACACCTACGAGCAGTACTTC.

The chain links TRBV4-1 to TRBJ2-6; D unclear. Trimming cost V 1 base and J 0 bases, with 7 bases left between them. The CDR3 spans 16 residues. From germline, CDR1 is MGHRA and CDR2 YSYEKL. In DNA form, the CDR3 reads TGCGCCAGCAGCCAAGTTTGGAGCTCTGGGGCCAACGTCCTGACTTTC. As protein: CASSQVWSSGANVLTF.

This CDR3 is CASSPRQGARSYNEQFF. In nucleotides, the CDR3 is TGTGCCAGCTCACCTCGACAGGGGGCGCGATCCTACAATGAGCAGTTCTTC. The gene calls are TRBV18 and TRBJ2-1; 10 bases match TRBD1. With 3 bases clipped from V and 1 base from J, the junction kept 6 bases outside the gene matches. Germline V gives CDR1 KGHSH, CDR2 LQKENI. The CDR3 extends over 17 amino acids.

The chain uses TRBV11-2 and TRBJ2-7; tentative D call: TRBD2 (7 bases). V was clipped by 5 bases and J by 2 bases, with 22 bases between them. The CDR3 length is 17 residues. The germline CDR1 and CDR2 sequences are SGHAT and FQNNGV. The DNA of the CDR3 is TGTGCCAGCAGCCGGAACACGGGGGGCACCATCGCCTACGAGCAGTACTTC. Translated: CASSRNTGGTIAYEQYF.

V and J are TRBV4-2 and TRBJ2-7; 14 nucleotides match TRBD2. The CDR3 runs 16 residues. Germline CDR1 LGHNA, CDR2 YNFKEQ. V lost 0 bases, J lost 7 bases, and 5 bases stayed unmatched. The DNA for the CDR3 is TGTGCCAGCAGCCAAGATCGGACTAGCGGGAGGAGAGAGCAGTACTTC. The encoded protein is CASSQDRTSGRREQYF.

The V call is TRBV7-9, the J call TRBJ1-1; the D is unclear. Trimming shortened V by 4 bases and J by 0 bases, and 9 bases separated the two germline ends. The CDR3 is made up of 14 amino acids. From germline, CDR1 is SEHNR and CDR2 FQNEAQ (reference sequence). Written as DNA, the CDR3 is TGTGCCAGCAGCTCTAGCGGGATGAACACTGAAGCTTTCTTT. It translates to CASSSSGMNTEAFF.

The V gene is TRBV10-3, the J gene TRBJ1-5; a weak D match, TRBD1 (5 bases). The germline V gene has CDR1 ENHRY and CDR2 SYGVKD. The CDR3 spans 12 residues. V was clipped by 6 bases and J by 9 bases, with 12 bases between them. The DNA of the CDR3 is TGTGCCATCAGCGGGGGAGGGAGGCCCCAGCATTTT. Protein sequence: CAISGGGRPQHF.

The rearrangement uses TRBV4-1 and TRBJ2-6; 7 positions match TRBD1. V was pared by 4 bases and J by 0 bases, with 6 bases of the junction left unmatched. Germline assignment: CDR1 MGHRA and CDR2 YSYEKL. This CDR3 comprises 17 residues. The CDR3: CASSPGTVVSGANVLTF. The DNA for the CDR3 is TGCGCCAGCAGCCCCGGGACAGTTGTCTCTGGGGCCAACGTCCTGACTTTC.

The CDR3 is CASSEWVANYGYTF. The CDR3 nucleotides are TGTGCCAGCAGTGAATGGGTGGCTAACTATGGCTACACCTTC. The chain employs TRBV25-1 and TRBJ1-2; D remains unclear. There are 14 residues in the CDR3. V was pared by 1 base and J by 0 bases, with 6 bases between. Germline loops: CDR1 MGHDK, CDR2 SYGVNS.